Described below is a single TCR beta chain sequence and its context. CDR1 and CDR2 (germline): MNHNS, SASEGT. V lost 1 base and J 1 base, leaving 11 bases between the germline ends. The length of the CDR3 is 15 residues. This entry comes from a study of shared clonotypes between healthy human individuals. Measured with immunoSEQ multiplex PCR; TCRdb has only the in-frame clones, and not every one. Here the sample spans about 2.4 million clones, more than 85% being singletons. The V and J genes are TRBV6-1 and TRBJ2-7; no clear D. Sequenced sample: naive CD4+ T cells from PBMCs. This sample's subset: CD45RA+ positively selected. This TCR derives from a man aged 18 to 35 in good health. Some clones in this sample may be carry-over from other donors' samples. The DNA of the CDR3 is TGTGCCAGCAGTGAAGGGGCTAGTGCGTCCTACGAGCAGTACTTC. It encodes CASSEGASASYEQYF.